The clone carrying this T cell receptor (beta chain) was counted once. The sample comes from a study of technical replicates of blood from several donors. This table comes from immunoSEQ multiplex PCR, and its TCRdb copy is limited to in-frame clones, with some not included. This sample has fewer than 75,000 clones, with approximately 93% found just once. The sequence came from a human donor in good health. The specimen was T cells isolated from PBMCs.

The CDR3 sequence: CASSSDRGQGGYTF. DNA of the CDR3: TGCGCCAGCAGCTCCGACAGGGGACAAGGTGGCTACACCTTC. The chain combines TRBV5-1 with TRBJ1-2, with 8 bases that match TRBD1. This CDR3 spans 14 amino acids. Trimming removed 3 bases from V and 7 bases from J; junction bases left unmatched: 8. The germline V gene encodes CDR1 SGHRS and CDR2 YFSETQ.